One sample yielded the 19 T cell receptor beta chains listed below, sequenced in a study of T-cell memory formation after mild COVID-19. MiXCR was run by TCRdb on the 5' RACE reads, yielding one entry per CDR3 protein. The sample contains fewer than 700,000 distinct CDR3 sequences, 20% to 25% of which appear only once. Sequencing was performed on PBMCs or a T cell subset sorted from them (not recorded which). The origin of the receptors is an adult woman who had mild COVID-19 (a few samples of this study predate the infection). Cell type and time point are not known.

This chain connects TRBV7-9 to TRBJ2-1; 9 bases agree with TRBD2. There are 16 residues in the CDR3. From germline, CDR1 is SEHNR and CDR2 FQNEAQ (reference sequence). J gave up 5 bases and V 3 bases, and 8 bases lay outside the gene matches. CDR3 residues: CASSFIAGGLHNEQFF. The CDR3 DNA reads as TGTGCCAGCAGCTTCATCGCGGGGGGGCTTCACAATGAGCAGTTCTTC. Full variable domain (rest looked up from reference TRBV7-9 and TRBJ2-1): DTGVSQNPRHKITKRGQNVTFRCDPISEHNRLYWYRQTLGQGPEFLTYFQNEAQLEKSRLLSDRFSAERPKGSFSTLEIQRTEQGDSAMYLCASSFIAGGLHNEQFFGPGTRLTVL.

The chain joins TRBV6-2 or TRBV6-3 to TRBJ2-7; the D gene is possibly TRBD1 (6 bases). Per germline, CDR1 MNHEY and CDR2 SVGEGT. The V end lost 3 bases, the J end lost 0 bases, and 18 bases lay between the germline ends. The length of the CDR3 is 17 residues. CDR3 coding DNA: TGTGCCAGCAGTTATACCACCGGGACATCTCGCTCCTACGAGCAGTACTTC. Translation gives CASSYTTGTSRSYEQYF.

This clonotype showed up many times. At one end the junction does not follow the germline gene, possibly because of a read error. The chain joins TRBV7-7 to TRBJ2-1, with D perhaps TRBD1 (5 bases). The CDR3 runs to 14 residues. CDR1 and CDR2 (germline): SSHAT, FNYEAQ (reference sequence). CDR3 in amino acids: CASSPRADYNEQFF. The CDR3, as DNA: TGTGCTAGCAGCCCCAGGGCGGATTACAATGAGCAGTTCTTC.

This clonotype was counted a few times. This chain links TRBV24-1 with TRBJ2-1; TRBD2 matches at 10 bases. The CDR3 extends over 17 amino acids. Germline-derived CDR1 and CDR2 are KGHDR and SFDVKD. Losses at the gene ends were 4 bases for V and 0 bases for J; bases not matched to a gene: 5. The CDR3 here is CATSDSTSGLSYNEQFF. The CDR3 region has the DNA TGTGCCACCAGTGACTCGACTAGCGGGCTCTCCTACAATGAGCAGTTCTTC.

The chain links TRBV30 to TRBJ2-6, with 8 bases identical to TRBD1. V was pared by 2 bases and J by 4 bases, with 10 bases of the junction left unmatched. The germline CDR1 and CDR2 sequences are GTSNPN and SVGIG (reference sequence). There are 17 residues in the CDR3. This CDR3 is CAWSLRQGAPGANVLTF. In DNA, the CDR3 is TGTGCCTGGAGTTTGCGGCAGGGGGCGCCCGGGGCCAACGTCCTGACTTTC. The full variable domain, in which reference TRBV30 and TRBJ2-6 provide the parts outside the CDR3, is SQTIHQWPATLVQPVGSPLSLECTVEGTSNPNLYWYRQAAGRGLQLLFYSVGIGQISSEVPQNLSASRPQDRQFILSSKKLLLSDSGFYLCAWSLRQGAPGANVLTFGAGSRLTVL.

The CDR3, as DNA: TGTGCCAGCAGTTTATCGCTAGCCTCCTACGAGCAGTACTTC. It codes for CASSLSLASYEQYF. The rearrangement links TRBV27 to TRBJ2-7, with a weak D call TRBD2 (5 bases). Per the germline V gene, CDR1 is MNHEY and CDR2 is SMNVEV (reference sequence). CDR3 length: 14 residues. The ends were cut back, 0 bases at V and 0 bases at J, with 6 bases in the middle.

The CDR3 region is CASSEESPTGRETQYF. The CDR3 DNA sequence: TGTGCCAGCAGTGAAGAGTCGCCGACAGGTCGGGAGACCCAGTACTTC. V gene TRBV2 combines with J gene TRBJ2-5; the D gene is possibly TRBD1 (6 bases). There are 16 residues in the CDR3. V was cut by 1 base and J by 5 bases, with 17 bases left in between. Germline V gene lookup returns CDR1 SNHLY and CDR2 FYNNEI.

This clonotype was picked up a small number of times. This chain joins TRBV6-4 and TRBJ1-4; 7 bases are shared with TRBD1. Per the germline V gene, CDR1 is MRHNA and CDR2 is SNTAGT. CDR3 size: 16 residues. The ends lost 8 bases at V and 1 base at J; junction bases unmatched: 10. In DNA form, the CDR3 reads TGTGCCAGCCCTACAGGGGAGTATTTAACTAATGAAAAACTGTTTTTT. Protein sequence: CASPTGEYLTNEKLFF.

This clonotype was picked up a small number of times. The chain has TRBV14 and TRBJ2-5, with unresolved D. Trimming stripped 0 bases from V and 5 bases from J, with 13 bases between. Germline lookup yields CDR1 SGHDN and CDR2 FVKESK. The CDR3 sequence is 15 residues long. The CDR3 here is CASSQDTGPRETQYF. The CDR3 DNA reads as TGTGCCAGCAGCCAAGATACTGGGCCTAGGGAGACCCAGTACTTC.

The chain has TRBV5-1 and TRBJ1-3; D remains ambiguous. CDR3 size: 15 residues. Germline CDR1 SGHRS, CDR2 YFSETQ. Trimming removed 7 bases from V and 0 bases from J, with 14 bases in between. The CDR3 bases are TGCGCCAGCTCCACCGACCCAAGCTCTGGAAACACCATATATTTT. This sequence encodes CASSTDPSSGNTIYF.

This clonotype came up many times. The rearrangement joins TRBV7-2 to TRBJ1-2, with D hard to call. V was cut by 3 bases and J by 5 bases, with 13 bases left in between. Germline values: CDR1 SGHTA, CDR2 FQGNSA. The CDR3 totals 14 residues. CDR3 coding DNA: TGTGCCAGCAGCTTGGACGGCAGCCCTTATGGCTACACCTTC. Its translation: CASSLDGSPYGYTF.

This clonotype was seen more than once but under ten times. The chain recombines TRBV12-3 or TRBV12-4 with TRBJ2-3; D is possibly TRBD1 (6 bases). V lost 5 bases, J lost 3 bases, and 15 bases lay in between. CDR3 length: 15 residues. CDR3 residues: CASSRGFGATDTQYF. The CDR3 DNA reads TGTGCCAGCAGTAGGGGGTTTGGAGCTACAGATACGCAGTATTTT.

The chain employs TRBV6-5 and TRBJ1-2; 7 bases map to TRBD1. J was trimmed by 8 bases and V by 2 bases; bases with no gene match: 5. Germline V gives CDR1 MNHEY, CDR2 SVGAGI. The CDR3 covers 13 residues. DNA of the CDR3: TGTGCCAGCAGTTACCGGGCAGGGGGAGGCTACACCTTC. Amino acids: CASSYRAGGGYTF.

This clonotype turned up a few times. The chain employs TRBV6-6 and TRBJ2-3; no definite D call. CDR3 length equals 15 residues. Germline CDR1 is MNHNY and CDR2 is SVGAGI (reference sequence). V lost 2 bases to trimming and J lost 0 bases, with 9 bases between them. Written as DNA, the CDR3 is TGTGCCAGCAGTTACGGTTGGGCTAGCACAGATACGCAGTATTTT. Its protein product is CASSYGWASTDTQYF.

This chain connects TRBV7-4 to TRBJ1-2; D unresolved. The CDR3 has 17 amino acids. The germline V gene has CDR1 SGHVT and CDR2 SQSDAQ. V lost 1 base and J lost 12, with 27 bases in between. CDR3 protein: CASSLVPRNTTVMANTF. CDR3 nucleotides: TGTGCCAGCAGCTTAGTGCCAAGGAATACCACTGTTATGGCTAACACCTTC.

This clonotype was detected only a few times. V gene TRBV20-1 combines with J gene TRBJ2-1; 9 nucleotides align to TRBD2. The germline V gene has CDR1 DFQATT and CDR2 SNEGSKA (reference sequence). The CDR3 runs to 14 residues. V was pared by 3 bases and J by 9 bases, with 9 bases of the junction left unmatched. CDR3 protein: CSASDLAGSFEQFF. In DNA form, the CDR3 reads TGCAGTGCTAGTGATCTAGCGGGAAGCTTTGAGCAGTTCTTC.

V is TRBV7-9 and J is TRBJ2-3; D is possibly TRBD1 or TRBD2 (5 bases each). V shed 5 bases and J shed 0 bases, with 18 bases lying between them. Germline V gene data show CDR1 as SEHNR and CDR2 as FQNEAQ (reference sequence). The CDR3 totals 17 residues. This chain's CDR3 is CASSRTGRYLSTDTQYF. Here the CDR3 DNA reads TGTGCCAGCAGCAGGACGGGGCGTTACCTGAGCACAGATACGCAGTATTTT.

The gene calls are TRBV20-1 and TRBJ1-1; D might be TRBD1 (6 bases). The germline gives CDR1 DFQATT, CDR2 SNEGSKA (reference sequence). The CDR3 sequence is 11 residues long. Between the trimmed V and J ends, which lost 7 bases and 3 bases, there was a span of 9 bases. The CDR3 coding sequence is TGCAGTGTCGAGGGGGACACTGAAGCTTTCTTT. Translating it yields CSVEGDTEAFF.

The chain uses TRBV7-9 and TRBJ2-1; 10 bases match TRBD2. Germline CDR1 and CDR2: SEHNR and FQNEAQ (reference sequence). The trim removed 4 bases at V and 7 bases at J, leaving 10 bases unmatched. CDR3 length: 16 residues. The CDR3 DNA reads as TGTGCCAGCAGCTCCCCTAGCGGGAGATCGGCAAATGAGCAGTTCTTC. Translating it yields CASSSPSGRSANEQFF.